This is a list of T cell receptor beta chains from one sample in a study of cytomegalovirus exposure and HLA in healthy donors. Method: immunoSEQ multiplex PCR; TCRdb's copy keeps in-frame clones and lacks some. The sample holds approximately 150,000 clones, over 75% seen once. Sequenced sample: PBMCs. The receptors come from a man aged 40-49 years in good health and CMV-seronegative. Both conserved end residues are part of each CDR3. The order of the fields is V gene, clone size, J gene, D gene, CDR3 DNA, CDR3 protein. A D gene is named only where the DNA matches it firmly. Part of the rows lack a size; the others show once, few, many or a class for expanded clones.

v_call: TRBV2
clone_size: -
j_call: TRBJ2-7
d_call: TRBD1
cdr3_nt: TGTGCCAGCAGGGACGTTCAGACAGGGCCTTTAACCTACGAGCAGTACTTC
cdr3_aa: CASRDVQTGPLTYEQYF

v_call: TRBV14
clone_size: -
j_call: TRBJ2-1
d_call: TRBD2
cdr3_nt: TGTGCCAGCAGCCACCTAGCGGGGGCTTCCTACAATGAGCAGTTCTTC
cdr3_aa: CASSHLAGASYNEQFF

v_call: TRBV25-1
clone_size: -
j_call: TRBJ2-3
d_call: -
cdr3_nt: TGTGCCAGCAGTGAATCCGGACACGGCACAGATACGCAGTATTTT
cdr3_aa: CASSESGHGTDTQYF

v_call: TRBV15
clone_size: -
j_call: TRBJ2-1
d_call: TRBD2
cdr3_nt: TGTGCCACCAGCGGAGATTTTAGTGCGGCTAGCGGGAGGGGCAATGAGCAGTTCTTC
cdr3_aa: CATSGDFSAASGRGNEQFF

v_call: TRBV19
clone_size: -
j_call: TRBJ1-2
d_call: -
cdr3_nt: TGTGCCAGTAGTATAGACCAGAACATCTATGGCTACACCTTC
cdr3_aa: CASSIDQNIYGYTF

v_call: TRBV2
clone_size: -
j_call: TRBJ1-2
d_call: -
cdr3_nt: TGTGCCAGCAGTGAACCAGGGGTGGTTGGCTACACCTTC
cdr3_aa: CASSEPGVVGYTF

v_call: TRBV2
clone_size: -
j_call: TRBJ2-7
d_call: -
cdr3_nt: TGTGCCAGCAGTGGGCAGGGGTCTCACGAGCAGTACTTC
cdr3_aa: CASSGQGSHEQYF

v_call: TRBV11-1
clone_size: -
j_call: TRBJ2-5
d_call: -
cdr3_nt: TGTGCCAGCAGCTTCGTACAGGGTGGCGGAGAGACCCAGTACTTC
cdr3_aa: CASSFVQGGGETQYF

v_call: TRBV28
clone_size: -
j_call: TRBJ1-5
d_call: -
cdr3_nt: TGTGCCAGCAGCCTGACAGTGTTTGGCAATCAGCCCCAGCATTTT
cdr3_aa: CASSLTVFGNQPQHF

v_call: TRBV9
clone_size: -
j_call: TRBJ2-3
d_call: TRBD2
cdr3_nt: TGTGCCAGCAGCACCTCTATTCCCCGGACTAGCGGGAGCCGTAGCTCAGATACGCAGTATTTT
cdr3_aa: CASSTSIPRTSGSRSSDTQYF

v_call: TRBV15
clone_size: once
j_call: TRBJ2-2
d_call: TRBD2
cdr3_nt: TGTGCCACCAGCAGAGCGGGCGGGAGGAGAGAGGGGGAGCTGTTTTTT
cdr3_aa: CATSRAGGRREGELFF

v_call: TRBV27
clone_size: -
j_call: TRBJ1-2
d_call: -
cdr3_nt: TGTGCCAGCACCTCGACAGTAGGCTATGGCTACACCTTC
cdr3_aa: CASTSTVGYGYTF

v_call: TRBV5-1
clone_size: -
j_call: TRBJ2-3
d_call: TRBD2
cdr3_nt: TGCGCCAGCAGCCCCGCTGGGCTAGCGGGGACAGCTAGCACAGATACGCAGTATTTT
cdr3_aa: CASSPAGLAGTASTDTQYF

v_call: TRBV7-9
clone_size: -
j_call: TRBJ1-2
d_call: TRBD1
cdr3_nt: TGTGCCAGCAGCCCACCAGGGACAGTTAACTATGGCTACACCTTC
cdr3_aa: CASSPPGTVNYGYTF

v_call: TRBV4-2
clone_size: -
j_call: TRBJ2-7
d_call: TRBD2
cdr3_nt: TGTGCCAGCAGCCAAGATAGTACTAGCGGGAGGGCTTACGAGCAGTACTTC
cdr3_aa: CASSQDSTSGRAYEQYF

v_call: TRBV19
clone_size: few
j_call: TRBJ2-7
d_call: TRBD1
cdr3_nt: TGTGCCAGTAGTGGCCCCCAGACAGGGGCGAACTACGAGCAGTACTTC
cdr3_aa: CASSGPQTGANYEQYF

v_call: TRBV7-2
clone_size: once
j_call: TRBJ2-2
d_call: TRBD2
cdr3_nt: TGTGCCAGCTTGGGGACTAGCGGGGGTGCCGGGGAGCTGTTTTTT
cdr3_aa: CASLGTSGGAGELFF

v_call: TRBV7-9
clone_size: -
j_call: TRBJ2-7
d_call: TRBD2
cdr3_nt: TGTGCCAGCAGAGAGCGGGGGCCGTCCTACGAGCAGTACTTC
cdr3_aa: CASRERGPSYEQYF

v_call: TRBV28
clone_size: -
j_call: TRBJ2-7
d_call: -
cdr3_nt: TGTGCCAGCAGTCTCAGGGGATCCTACGAGCAGTACTTC
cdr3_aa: CASSLRGSYEQYF

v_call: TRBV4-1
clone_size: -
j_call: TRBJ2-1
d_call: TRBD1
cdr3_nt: TGCGCCAGCAGCCAAGCGGGGACAGGGGGCAACAATGAGCAGTTCTTC
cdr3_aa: CASSQAGTGGNNEQFF

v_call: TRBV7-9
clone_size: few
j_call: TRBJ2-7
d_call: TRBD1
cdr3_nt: TGTTCCAGCAGCTTCGGGACAGGGAAAACCTACGAGCAGTACTTC
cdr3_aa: CSSSFGTGKTYEQYF

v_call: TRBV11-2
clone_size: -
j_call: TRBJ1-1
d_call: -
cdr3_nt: TGTGCCAGCAGCTCTCTCCGGGGAAACACTGAAGCTTTCTTT
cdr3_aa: CASSSLRGNTEAFF

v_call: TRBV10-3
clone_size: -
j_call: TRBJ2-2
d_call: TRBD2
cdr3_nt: TGTGCCATCAGGGCTAGCGGAGACACCGGGGAGCTGTTTTTT
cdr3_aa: CAIRASGDTGELFF

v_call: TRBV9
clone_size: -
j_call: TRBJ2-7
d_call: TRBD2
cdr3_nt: TGTGCCAGCAGCGTAAATGCCCCCGTAGCGGGACTAGCGGGATTTGGAGAGCAGTACTTC
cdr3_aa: CASSVNAPVAGLAGFGEQYF

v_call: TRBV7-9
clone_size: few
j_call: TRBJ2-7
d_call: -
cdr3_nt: TGTGCCAGCAGCTCCTTACAGAGCTCCTACGAGCAGTACTTC
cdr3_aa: CASSSLQSSYEQYF

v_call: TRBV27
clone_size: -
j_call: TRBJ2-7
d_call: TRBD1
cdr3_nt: TGTGCCAGCAGTTTTGGACAGGGCGAGAGGGAGCAGTACTTC
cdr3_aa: CASSFGQGEREQYF

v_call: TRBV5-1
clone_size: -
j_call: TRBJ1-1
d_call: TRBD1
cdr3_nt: TGCGCCAGCAGCCCCTCAGGGACAGGGGAAGCTTTCTTT
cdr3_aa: CASSPSGTGEAFF

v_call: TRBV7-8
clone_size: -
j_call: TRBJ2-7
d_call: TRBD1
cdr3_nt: TGTGCCAGCAGATCCAGACAGGGCTCCTACGAGCAGTACTTC
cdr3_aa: CASRSRQGSYEQYF